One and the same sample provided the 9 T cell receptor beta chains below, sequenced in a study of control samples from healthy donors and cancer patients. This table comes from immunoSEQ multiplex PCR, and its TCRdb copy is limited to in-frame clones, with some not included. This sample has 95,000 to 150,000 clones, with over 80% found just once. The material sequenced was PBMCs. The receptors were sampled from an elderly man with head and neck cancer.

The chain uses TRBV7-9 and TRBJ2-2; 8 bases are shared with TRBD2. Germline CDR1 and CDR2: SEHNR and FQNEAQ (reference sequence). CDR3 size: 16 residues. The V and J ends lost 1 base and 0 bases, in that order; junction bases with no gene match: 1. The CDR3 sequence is CASSLGTSSNTGELFF. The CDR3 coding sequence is TGTGCCAGCAGCTTAGGGACTAGCTCGAACACCGGGGAGCTGTTTTTT.

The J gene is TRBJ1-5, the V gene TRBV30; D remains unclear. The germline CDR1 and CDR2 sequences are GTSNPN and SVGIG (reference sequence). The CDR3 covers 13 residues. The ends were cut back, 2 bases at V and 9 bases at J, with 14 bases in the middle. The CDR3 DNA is TGTGCCTGGAGTACCGGGGAAGGGCGGCCCCAGCATTTT. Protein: CAWSTGEGRPQHF.

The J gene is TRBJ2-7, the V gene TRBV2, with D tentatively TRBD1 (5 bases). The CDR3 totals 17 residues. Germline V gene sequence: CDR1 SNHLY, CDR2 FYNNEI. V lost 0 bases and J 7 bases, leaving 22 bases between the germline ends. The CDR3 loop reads CASSEAFRFAGSEEQYF. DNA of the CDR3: TGTGCCAGCAGTGAAGCTTTTAGGTTCGCAGGGTCGGAAGAGCAGTACTTC.

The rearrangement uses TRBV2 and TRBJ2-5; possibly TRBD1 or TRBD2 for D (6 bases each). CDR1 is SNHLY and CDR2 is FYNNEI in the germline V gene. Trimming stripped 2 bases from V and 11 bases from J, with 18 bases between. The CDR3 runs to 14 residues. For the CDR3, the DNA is TGTGCCAGCAGTGAAATCTCCGCGGGACACCGACAGTACTTC. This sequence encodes CASSEISAGHRQYF. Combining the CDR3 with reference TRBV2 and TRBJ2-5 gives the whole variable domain EPEVTQTPSHQVTQMGQEVILRCVPISNHLYFYWYRQILGQKVEFLVSFYNNEISEKSEIFDDQFSVERPDGSNFTLKIRSTKLEDSAMYFCASSEISAGHRQYFGPGTRLLVL.

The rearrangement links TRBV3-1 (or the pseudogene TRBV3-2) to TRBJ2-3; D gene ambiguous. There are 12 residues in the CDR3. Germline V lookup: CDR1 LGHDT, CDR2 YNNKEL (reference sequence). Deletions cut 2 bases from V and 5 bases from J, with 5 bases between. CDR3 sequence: CASSQILDTQYF. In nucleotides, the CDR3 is TGTGCCAGCAGCCAAATTTTAGATACGCAGTATTTT.

DNA of the CDR3: TGTGCCAGCAATCAGGACAGGGGGCAGGGGGCTTTCTTT. It specifies CASNQDRGQGAFF. The V and J genes are TRBV4-2 and TRBJ1-1; 11 positions match TRBD1. The CDR3 covers 13 residues. In germline, CDR1 is LGHNA, CDR2 YNFKEQ. Unmatched junction bases numbered 9, after V lost 7 bases and J lost 11 bases.

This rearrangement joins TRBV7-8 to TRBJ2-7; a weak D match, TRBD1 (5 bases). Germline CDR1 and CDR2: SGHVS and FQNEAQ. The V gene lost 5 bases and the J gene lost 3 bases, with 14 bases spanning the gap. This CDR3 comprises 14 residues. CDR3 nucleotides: TGTGCCAGCAGCAACCAGGGAAGGCTCTACGAGCAGTACTTC. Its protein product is CASSNQGRLYEQYF.

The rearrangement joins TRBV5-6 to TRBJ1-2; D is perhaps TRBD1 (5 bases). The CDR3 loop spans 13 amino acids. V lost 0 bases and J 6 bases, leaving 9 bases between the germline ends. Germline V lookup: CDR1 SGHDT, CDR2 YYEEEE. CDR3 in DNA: TGTGCCAGCAGCTTGGTAGGGGATGATGGCTACACCTTC. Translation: CASSLVGDDGYTF.

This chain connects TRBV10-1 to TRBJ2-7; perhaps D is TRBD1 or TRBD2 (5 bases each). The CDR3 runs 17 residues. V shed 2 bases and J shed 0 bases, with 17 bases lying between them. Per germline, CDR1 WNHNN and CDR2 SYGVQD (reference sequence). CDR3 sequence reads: CASSEGLRGDSSYEQYF. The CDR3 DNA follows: TGCGCCAGCAGTGAGGGGTTGAGGGGCGATAGCTCCTACGAGCAGTACTTC.